This T cell receptor (beta chain) comes out of a study of blood T cell repertoires in COVID-19 (dated by TCRdb to the early 2020s). Concerning the study at large: Samples covering the acute and convalescent phases of COVID-19 were provided by collaborators in the United States, Italy and Spain. Samples came from the ongoing ImmuneRACE study (first 160 participants) plus 1,254 subjects from 6 global collaborators. Subjects who had been exposed to COVID-19, were actively infected with it, or had recovered from it provided the deeply sampled blood TCRbeta repertoires that made up the dataset. A freely available public database, intended as a resource for researchers studying the immune response to SARS-CoV-2, is where the repertoires were released. A de-identified subject ID, COVID-19 status, age in years and sex were almost always included in the sample metadata. The material from the prospective study consisted of cDNA or gDNA derived from T cells, B-cell-depleted T cells, or PBMCs. Where available, HLA class I and class II types were taken from metadata supplied by the sample provider and were not determined by assay-based typing. Results the study describes overall, beyond this receptor: The amount of clinical and demographic metadata varied by source and participant and was provided uncurated.

TCRbeta CDR3 regions were amplified from genomic DNA using the immunoSEQ Assay, a bias-controlled multiplex PCR. From the authors' description of their analysis: The number of nucleated cells in each sample was estimated by amplification of reference gene primers within the assay. To quantify the absolute abundance of each unique TCRbeta CDR3 rearrangement, sequence reads were collapsed and filtered. For each sample, productive Simpson clonality was calculated as the square root of Simpson's diversity index over productive rearrangements. TCRdb carries this immuneACCESS record with in-frame sequences only. Its versions omit some clonotypes, under half of them owing to an unresolved V gene in the studies checked, with the rest unexplained. V and J calls plus clone size are reproduced from that table; the DNA served to infer D and trimming. Across this sample there are 100,000 to 120,000 clones, with more than 75% seen only once. Clones ranked in the top ten supply around 8% of the sample.

The collaborating institutions used their own protocols to collect whole blood in K2EDTA tubes. For TCRbeta analysis, collaborator samples were shipped as frozen whole blood, as isolated PBMCs, or as DNA extracted from either sample type. About this clone: Its antigen specificity is not known. No qualities accompany the bases; no much larger clone lies one base away.

The clonotype originates from a woman aged 40 to 55 with acute or convalescent COVID-19. The sequenced sample consisted of peripheral blood.

The encoded CDR3 is CAWSRPGQGQYEQYF. The DNA is as follows: TGTGCCTGGAGTAGACCGGGACAGGGGCAATACGAGCAGTACTTC. In this chain, TRBV30 is recombined with TRBJ2-7; the central 10 bases match TRBD1. V is trimmed back by 2 bases and J by 4 bases, and the junction contains 8 bases that no gene match accounts for. Reading from cysteine to phenylalanine, the CDR3 counts 15 amino acids. The DNA shown is the 45-base CDR3, in frame from base 1. The CDR1 and CDR2 encoded by the germline V gene (reference sequence) are GTSNPN and SVGIG.